The 24 T cell receptor beta chains in this list originate from one sample, sequenced in a study of long-term antiretroviral therapy in people with HIV. They ran version v3.0 of the immunoSEQ assay at survey level. Clones were sequenced by immunoSEQ multiplex PCR, and TCRdb holds only the in-frame ones, with some missing. The data hold around 35,000 clones, with around 78% observed a single time. The sequenced sample was unsorted PBMCs, obtained 3.1 years after starting antiretroviral therapy. The source is a woman between 50 and 59 years old with HIV.

This clone was seen a few times. This rearrangement joins TRBV19 to TRBJ1-2; no clear D. The CDR3 extends over 14 amino acids. CDR1 is LNHDA, CDR2 SQIVND, per germline (reference sequence). V lost 3 bases, J lost 1 base, and 9 bases lay in between. CDR3 sequence (DNA): TGTGCCAGTAGTATGGACGGGCATAACTATGGCTACACCTTC. As protein: CASSMDGHNYGYTF.

This rearrangement joins TRBV5-1 to TRBJ2-1; 12 bases are shared with TRBD2. The CDR3 spans 15 residues. V lost 6 bases to trimming and J lost 6 bases; unmatched junction nucleotides: 7. The germline V gene encodes CDR1 SGHRS and CDR2 YFSETQ. The CDR3 here is CASTQLAGGSNEQFF. The CDR3, as DNA: TGCGCCAGCACCCAACTAGCGGGGGGCAGCAATGAGCAGTTCTTC. The variable domain in full, completed from reference TRBV5-1 and TRBJ2-1, reads KAGVTQTPRYLIKTRGQQVTLSCSPISGHRSVSWYQQTPGQGLQFLFEYFSETQRNKGNFPGRFSGRQFSNSRSEMNVSTLELGDSALYLCASTQLAGGSNEQFFGPGTRLTVL.

The V and J genes are TRBV5-6 and TRBJ2-2; tentative D call: TRBD2 (5 bases). The CDR3 has 14 amino acids. The V end was cut by 0 bases, the J end by 7 bases, with 10 bases between. Looked up from germline, CDR1 is SGHDT and CDR2 is YYEEEE. Written as DNA, the CDR3 is TGTGCCAGCAGCTTGGATTTAGCGAGCGGGGAGCTGTTTTTT. It yields the protein CASSLDLASGELFF.

This chain uses TRBV6-5 with TRBJ1-3; D uncertain. This CDR3 is 14 amino acids long. Trimming removed 5 bases at V and 4 bases at J, with 12 bases between. Per the germline V gene, CDR1 is MNHEY and CDR2 is SVGAGI. CDR3 sequence reads: CASSTDPDGNTIYF. The CDR3 DNA follows: TGTGCCAGCAGTACGGACCCGGACGGAAACACCATATATTTT.

J is TRBJ1-1 and V is TRBV7-8; D is perhaps TRBD1 (6 bases). The CDR3 is made up of 15 amino acids. V lost 1 base to trimming and J lost 4 bases, with 13 bases between them. Germline V CDR1 and CDR2: SGHVS, FQNEAQ. CDR3 DNA: TGTGCCAGCAGCTTAGATGGGGGGCCGGGCACTGAAGCTTTCTTT. It codes for CASSLDGGPGTEAFF.

The rearrangement joins TRBV27 to TRBJ1-4; possible D gene TRBD1, 5 bases. The germline V and J ends were trimmed by 3 bases and 7 bases, with 12 bases remaining between them. Germline-derived CDR1 and CDR2 are MNHEY and SMNVEV (reference sequence). This CDR3 contains 14 residues. The CDR3 spells CASSFSGAGEKLFF. As DNA, the CDR3 is TGTGCCAGCAGTTTTTCCGGGGCTGGTGAAAAACTGTTTTTT.

CDR3 sequence: CASKEGSYNSPLHF. The CDR3 DNA sequence: TGCGCCAGCAAGGAAGGCTCCTATAATTCACCCCTCCACTTT. The chain uses TRBV10-2 and TRBJ1-6; no clear D gene. The CDR3 runs 14 residues. V lost 7 bases and J 0 bases, leaving 7 bases between the germline ends. Per germline, CDR1 WSHSY and CDR2 SAAADI.

This chain uses TRBV19 with TRBJ1-1; no definite D call. V was shortened by 2 bases and J by 6 bases, with 13 bases between the two germline ends. CDR3 length equals 14 residues. The germline CDR1 and CDR2 sequences are LNHDA and SQIVND (reference sequence). CDR3 nucleotides: TGTGCCAGTAGTATAACCCCCGTAAGGCCTGAAGCTTTCTTT. This codes for CASSITPVRPEAFF.

The rearrangement joins TRBV4-1 to TRBJ1-2; D might be TRBD1 (6 bases). The CDR3 totals 13 residues. Germline V gene sequence: CDR1 MGHRA, CDR2 YSYEKL. V was pared by 4 bases and J by 6 bases, with 12 bases between. CDR3 sequence: CASSLLPGDGYTF. CDR3 DNA sequence: TGCGCCAGCAGCCTCCTACCAGGGGATGGCTACACCTTC.

This clone ranks as medium-sized. The V call is TRBV19, the J call TRBJ1-2; 10 bases line up with TRBD1. V shed 5 bases, J shed 2 bases, and the junction held 5 bases outside the gene matches. Germline V gene data show CDR1 as LNHDA and CDR2 as SQIVND (reference sequence). This CDR3 has 15 residues. CDR3 DNA: TGTGCCAGTAGTGCCTGGACAGGGGGAAACTATGGCTACACCTTC. It specifies CASSAWTGGNYGYTF.

The chain is built from TRBV6-5 and TRBJ1-2; a weak D match, TRBD1 (5 bases). Per germline, CDR1 MNHEY and CDR2 SVGAGI. The germline V and J ends were trimmed by 5 bases and 6 bases, with 13 bases remaining between them. CDR3 size: 13 residues. CDR3 residues: CASSPGMFDGYTF. For the CDR3, the DNA is TGTGCCAGCAGTCCAGGGATGTTCGATGGCTACACCTTC.

The table lists this clone with a few counts. The J gene is TRBJ2-7, the V gene TRBV12-5; TRBD1 aligns across 8 bases. J lost 3 bases, V lost 6 bases, and 7 bases had no gene match. Germline V lookup: CDR1 LGHNT, CDR2 FRNRAP. There are 14 residues in the CDR3. In DNA, the CDR3 is TGTGCTAGTGGCTTGCTGGACAGGGTCTACGAGCAGTACTTC. Translating gives CASGLLDRVYEQYF.

The chain joins TRBV7-7 to TRBJ2-5; 16 positions match TRBD2. The CDR3 has 17 amino acids. With V trimmed by 3 bases and J by 5 bases, 6 bases remained unmatched. From germline, CDR1 is SSHAT and CDR2 FNYEAQ (reference sequence). This CDR3 is CASSLGTSGGAGETQYF. For the CDR3, the DNA is TGTGCCAGCAGCTTGGGGACTAGCGGGGGGGCCGGGGAGACCCAGTACTTC.

The gene calls are TRBV7-3 and TRBJ2-3; 12 bases are shared with TRBD2. The J segment lost 0 bases and the V segment lost 5 bases, leaving 3 bases of the junction unmatched. Germline-derived CDR1 and CDR2 are SGHTA and FQGTGA. The CDR3 is made up of 16 amino acids. CDR3 nucleotide sequence: TGTGCCAGCAGCACAACTAGCGGGGGGAGCACAGATACGCAGTATTTT. Encoded protein: CASSTTSGGSTDTQYF.

This clone has a single count. This chain's CDR3 is CASSPSVLNTEAFF. The CDR3 nucleotides read TGTGCCAGCTCGCCCTCCGTCTTAAACACTGAAGCTTTCTTT. The J gene is TRBJ1-1, the V gene TRBV18, with D unresolved. The CDR3 loop spans 14 amino acids. The germline V gene has CDR1 KGHSH and CDR2 LQKENI. Trimming removed 6 bases from V and 2 bases from J, with 13 bases in between.

The chain links TRBV6-4 to TRBJ2-1; 15 bases map to TRBD2. This CDR3 region has 15 residues. The germline V gene has CDR1 MRHNA and CDR2 SNTAGT. Trimming removed 3 bases from V and 10 bases from J; junction bases left unmatched: 4. CDR3 bases: TGTGCCAGCAGTGAAGGACTAGCGGGGGGGGACGAGCAGTTCTTC. It encodes CASSEGLAGGDEQFF.

The chain combines TRBV19 with TRBJ1-5, with D possibly matching TRBD1 (6 bases). This CDR3 has 18 residues. V gave up 7 bases and J gave up 2 bases, with 24 bases separating them. Per the germline V gene, CDR1 is LNHDA and CDR2 is SQIVND (reference sequence). The CDR3 DNA is TGTGCCAGTAACAAGTACGGGGGCCAAACTGTGGGCAATCAGCCCCAGCATTTT. It yields the protein CASNKYGGQTVGNQPQHF.

The chain carries TRBV5-1 and TRBJ2-2, with 12 bases identical to TRBD1. This CDR3 is 18 amino acids long. Germline V gene data show CDR1 as SGHRS and CDR2 as YFSETQ. V lost 4 bases and J lost 5; bases outside the gene matches: 12. The CDR3 region has the DNA TGCGCCAGCAGCGCCGTTCCGGGACAGGGGGCGCGGACCGGGGAGCTGTTTTTT. The encoded protein is CASSAVPGQGARTGELFF.

CDR3 loop: CASSANTNGYTF. For the CDR3, the DNA is TGCGCCAGCAGCGCGAACACGAATGGCTACACCTTC. V and J are TRBV5-1 and TRBJ1-2; no definite D call. The CDR3 loop spans 12 amino acids. Trimming shortened V by 4 bases and J by 6 bases, and 10 bases separated the two germline ends. Germline loops: CDR1 SGHRS, CDR2 YFSETQ.

The chain uses TRBV5-1 and TRBJ2-3, with a weak D call TRBD1 (5 bases). This CDR3 has 17 residues. The germline V and J ends were trimmed by 5 bases and 0 bases, with 19 bases remaining between them. Germline assignment: CDR1 SGHRS and CDR2 YFSETQ. The CDR3 DNA is TGCGCCAGCAGAAGTTTCTCAGGGTCCCCTAGCACAGATACGCAGTATTTT. As protein: CASRSFSGSPSTDTQYF.

The CDR3 loop reads CASSESGPWGNQPQHF. CDR3 nucleotides: TGTGCCAGCAGTGAATCTGGACCTTGGGGCAATCAGCCCCAGCATTTT. The J gene is TRBJ1-5, the V gene TRBV2, with D uncertain. The CDR3 totals 16 residues. V was shortened by 2 bases and J by 2 bases, with 13 bases between the two germline ends. CDR1 and CDR2 (germline): SNHLY, FYNNEI. Full variable domain (remainder filled in from reference TRBV2 and TRBJ1-5): EPEVTQTPSHQVTQMGQEVILRCVPISNHLYFYWYRQILGQKVEFLVSFYNNEISEKSEIFDDQFSVERPDGSNFTLKIRSTKLEDSAMYFCASSESGPWGNQPQHFGDGTRLSIL.

This sequence joins TRBV6-4 and TRBJ2-5, with 12 bases identical to TRBD2. There are 15 residues in the CDR3. CDR1 and CDR2 from the germline V gene are MRHNA and SNTAGT. V dropped 6 bases and J dropped 4; count of bases not matched to a gene: 6. The CDR3, as DNA: TGTGCCAGCAGGGATACTAGCGGGGGGAGAGAGACCCAGTACTTC. Translating gives CASRDTSGGRETQYF.

The rearrangement uses TRBV5-4 and TRBJ2-7; tentatively, D is TRBD1 (5 bases). Germline lookup yields CDR1 SGHNT and CDR2 YYREEE (reference sequence). Trimming pared 4 bases from V and 1 base from J, leaving 12 bases between. The CDR3 is 14 amino acids. The CDR3 is CASSQVGASYEQYF. In DNA, the CDR3 is TGTGCCAGCAGCCAGGTAGGGGCATCCTACGAGCAGTACTTC.

The chain uses TRBV7-9 and TRBJ1-2; D is undetermined. Trimming left V 5 bases short and J 6 bases short, with 13 bases between. The germline CDR1 and CDR2 sequences are SEHNR and FQNEAQ (reference sequence). This CDR3 is built from 13 residues. CDR3 nucleotides: TGTGCCAGCAGCCCACCTCGGGAGGATGGCTACACCTTC. Protein product: CASSPPREDGYTF.